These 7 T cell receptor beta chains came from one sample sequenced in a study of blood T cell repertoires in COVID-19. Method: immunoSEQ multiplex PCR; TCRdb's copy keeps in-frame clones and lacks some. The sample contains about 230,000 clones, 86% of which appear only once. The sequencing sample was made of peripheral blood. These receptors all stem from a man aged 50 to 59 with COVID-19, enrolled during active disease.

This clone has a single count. The CDR3 DNA sequence: TGTGCCAGCAGCCCCTTGGCTGGACAGGGGGCGCAGGGTGAAAAACTGTTTTTT. This encodes CASSPLAGQGAQGEKLFF. The genes are TRBV5-5 and TRBJ1-4, with 11 bases lining up with TRBD1. Germline V CDR1 and CDR2: SGHKS, YYEKEE (reference sequence). The CDR3 extends over 18 amino acids. V shed 4 bases, J shed 7 bases, and the junction held 15 bases outside the gene matches.

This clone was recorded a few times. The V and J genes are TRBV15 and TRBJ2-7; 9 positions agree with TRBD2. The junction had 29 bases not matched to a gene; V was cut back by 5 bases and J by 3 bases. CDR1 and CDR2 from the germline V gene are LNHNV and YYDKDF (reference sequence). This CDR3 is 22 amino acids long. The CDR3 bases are TGTGCCACCAGCCATGAAAGGAATTCTAACAGGGGAGGCGGGAGGGCCCTCTACGAGCAGTACTTC. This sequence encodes CATSHERNSNRGGGRALYEQYF.

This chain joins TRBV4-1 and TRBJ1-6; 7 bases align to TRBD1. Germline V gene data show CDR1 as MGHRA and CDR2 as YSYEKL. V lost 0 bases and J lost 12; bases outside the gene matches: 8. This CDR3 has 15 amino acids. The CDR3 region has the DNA TGCGCCAGCAGCCAAGATAGGGACAGAATAGGACCCCTCCACTTT. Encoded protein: CASSQDRDRIGPLHF.

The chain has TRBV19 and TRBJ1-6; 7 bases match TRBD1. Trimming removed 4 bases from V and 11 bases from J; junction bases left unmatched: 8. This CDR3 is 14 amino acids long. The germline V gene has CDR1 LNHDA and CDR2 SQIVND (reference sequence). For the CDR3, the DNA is TGTGCCAGTAGTAATTCAGGGGGAGAGACACCCCTCCACTTT. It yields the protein CASSNSGGETPLHF.

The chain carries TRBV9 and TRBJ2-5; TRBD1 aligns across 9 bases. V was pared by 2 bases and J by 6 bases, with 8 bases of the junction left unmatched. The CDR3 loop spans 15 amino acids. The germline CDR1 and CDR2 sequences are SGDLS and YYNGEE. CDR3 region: CASSVSGQGGQTQYF. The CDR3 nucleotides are TGTGCCAGCAGCGTTTCGGGACAGGGAGGACAGACCCAGTACTTC.

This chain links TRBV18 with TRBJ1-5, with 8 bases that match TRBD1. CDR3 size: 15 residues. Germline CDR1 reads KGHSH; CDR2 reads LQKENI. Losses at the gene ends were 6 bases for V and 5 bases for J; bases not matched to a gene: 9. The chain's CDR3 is CASSAGTGIHQPQHF. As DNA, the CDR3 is TGTGCCAGCTCGGCCGGGACAGGTATACATCAGCCCCAGCATTTT.

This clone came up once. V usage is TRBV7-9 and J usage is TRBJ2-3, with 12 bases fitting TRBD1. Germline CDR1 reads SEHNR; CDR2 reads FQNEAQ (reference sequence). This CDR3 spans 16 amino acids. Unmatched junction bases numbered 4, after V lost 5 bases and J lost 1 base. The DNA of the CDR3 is TGTGCCAGCAGCAGGGACAGGGGGCTTGGCACAGATACGCAGTATTTT. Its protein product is CASSRDRGLGTDTQYF.